These 16 T cell receptor beta chains share one sample of origin, sequenced in a study of blood T cell repertoires in COVID-19. Method: immunoSEQ multiplex PCR; TCRdb's copy keeps in-frame clones and lacks some. The sample shows 350,000 to 450,000 clones, over 75% of them seen only once. Input material: PBMCs or T cells enriched from blood (not recorded which). The receptors shown here come from a young woman who had been exposed to COVID-19.

This clone was seen more than once but under ten times. This chain connects TRBV5-1 to TRBJ2-2; 10 bases align to TRBD2. CDR3 length: 15 residues. In germline, CDR1 is SGHRS, CDR2 YFSETQ. Trimming took 0 bases from V and 8 from J; bases not matched to a gene: 4. The chain's CDR3 is CASSLDLAGAGELFF. The CDR3 nucleotides read TGCGCCAGCAGCTTGGACCTAGCGGGAGCGGGGGAGCTGTTTTTT.

The V and J genes are TRBV4-1 and TRBJ2-1; 7 nucleotides line up with TRBD1. With 1 base clipped from V and 8 bases from J, the junction kept 5 bases outside the gene matches. This CDR3 is built from 14 residues. CDR1 is MGHRA, CDR2 YSYEKL, per germline. The CDR3 region is CASSQGTGVDEQFF. CDR3 nucleotides: TGCGCCAGCAGCCAAGGAACAGGGGTTGATGAGCAGTTCTTC.

The chain employs TRBV6-5 and TRBJ1-1; tentatively, D is TRBD1 (6 bases). Germline CDR1 MNHEY, CDR2 SVGAGI. This CDR3 is built from 16 residues. V lost 0 bases to trimming and J lost 1 base, with 12 bases between them. CDR3 in amino acids: CASSYSIGGRNTEAFF. The CDR3 DNA sequence: TGTGCCAGCAGTTACTCGATCGGGGGGCGGAACACTGAAGCTTTCTTT.

The V call is TRBV14, the J call TRBJ2-7, with 7 bases identical to TRBD1. The CDR3 extends over 17 amino acids. The germline CDR1 and CDR2 sequences are SGHDN and FVKESK. The J segment lost 0 bases and the V segment lost 3 bases, leaving 11 bases of the junction unmatched. CDR3 sequence: CASSHVRTGSSSYEQYF. The CDR3 DNA sequence: TGTGCCAGCAGCCACGTTAGGACAGGATCTAGCTCCTACGAGCAGTACTTC. Filled out from reference TRBV14 and TRBJ2-7, the complete variable domain reads EAGVTQFPSHSVIEKGQTVTLRCDPISGHDNLYWYRRVMGKEIKFLLHFVKESKQDESGMPNNRFLAERTGGTYSTLKVQPAELEDSGVYFCASSHVRTGSSSYEQYFGPGTRLTVT.

The genes are TRBV18 and TRBJ1-2; tentatively, D is TRBD1 (5 bases). Germline V gives CDR1 KGHSH, CDR2 LQKENI. The CDR3 is made up of 18 amino acids. V shed 2 bases and J shed 4 bases, with 23 bases lying between them. Written as DNA, the CDR3 is TGTGCCAGCTCACCAAAAGACGCGGGGGGAGATTCCCTCTATGGCTACACCTTC. Protein sequence: CASSPKDAGGDSLYGYTF.

The chain uses TRBV5-6 and TRBJ2-7, with TRBD2 as a possible D gene (6 bases). V lost 0 bases and J 6 bases, leaving 19 bases between the germline ends. CDR1 and CDR2 (germline): SGHDT, YYEEEE. This CDR3 is 16 amino acids long. CDR3 nucleotides: TGTGCCAGCAGCTTGGCCGCTAGCCCCTGGCGGGGCGAGCAGTACTTC. Translating gives CASSLAASPWRGEQYF.

This chain links TRBV18 with TRBJ2-7; the match to TRBD1 covers 7 bases. The CDR3 sequence is 13 residues long. The J segment lost 5 bases and the V segment lost 3 bases, leaving 4 bases of the junction unmatched. Germline V gives CDR1 KGHSH, CDR2 LQKENI. The CDR3 bases are TGTGCCAGCTCACCCACAGGGGTCAACGAGCAGTACTTC. Amino acids: CASSPTGVNEQYF.

The chain links TRBV28 to TRBJ1-5, with 10 bases aligning to TRBD1. Germline V lookup: CDR1 MDHEN, CDR2 SYDVKM. V gave up 2 bases and J gave up 6 bases; unmatched junction bases: 4. The CDR3 extends over 15 amino acids. The CDR3 DNA reads as TGTGCCAGCAGTTTAGGGGGACAGGGGAGTCAGCCCCAGCATTTT. Its protein product is CASSLGGQGSQPQHF. The entire variable domain, with the rest obtained from reference TRBV28 and TRBJ1-5, is as follows: DVKVTQSSRYLVKRTGEKVFLECVQDMDHENMFWYRQDPGLGLRLIYFSYDVKMKEKGDIPEGYSVSREKKERFSLILESASTNQTSMYLCASSLGGQGSQPQHFGDGTRLSIL.

The V and J genes are TRBV7-2 and TRBJ2-1, with TRBD2 identical over 9 bases. V lost 1 base and J lost 7; bases outside the gene matches: 5. Germline CDR1 is SGHTA and CDR2 is FQGNSA. The CDR3 runs 15 residues. For the CDR3, the DNA is TGTGCCAGCAGCTTAGGGCGGGAGGGTTCGAATGAGCAGTTCTTC. Encoded protein: CASSLGREGSNEQFF.

This chain connects TRBV27 to TRBJ2-1; 10 nucleotides agree with TRBD2. Germline CDR1 reads MNHEY; CDR2 reads SMNVEV (reference sequence). This CDR3 region has 16 residues. V lost 5 bases, J lost 4 bases, and 8 bases stayed unmatched. The CDR3 DNA reads as TGTGCCAGCAGTCAAATTCGGACTAGCGGTTACAATGAGCAGTTCTTC. It encodes CASSQIRTSGYNEQFF.

The chain uses TRBV6-5 and TRBJ1-1, with 7 nucleotides matching TRBD1. The CDR3 has 16 amino acids. The germline V gene encodes CDR1 MNHEY and CDR2 SVGAGI. V shed 2 bases, J shed 8 bases, and the junction held 14 bases outside the gene matches. The CDR3 spells CASSYHDRDRREEAFF. Written as DNA, the CDR3 is TGTGCCAGCAGTTACCACGACCGGGACAGACGTGAGGAAGCTTTCTTT.

The chain links TRBV19 to TRBJ2-7; TRBD1 matches 8 bases. The CDR3 is made up of 13 amino acids. Per germline, CDR1 LNHDA and CDR2 SQIVND (reference sequence). With 8 bases clipped from V and 1 base from J, the junction kept 4 bases outside the gene matches. The CDR3 loop is CASAGQGSYEQYF. The CDR3 DNA reads as TGTGCCAGTGCTGGACAGGGTTCCTACGAGCAGTACTTC. The whole variable domain, filled in from reference TRBV19 and TRBJ2-7, reads DGGITQSPKYLFRKEGQNVTLSCEQNLNHDAMYWYRQDPGQGLRLIYYSQIVNDFQKGDIAEGYSVSREKKESFPLTVTSAQKNPTAFYLCASAGQGSYEQYFGPGTRLTVT.

In its sample, this clone was seen once. This chain uses TRBV6-4 with TRBJ1-3; tentative D call: TRBD1 (6 bases). The CDR3 extends over 15 amino acids. CDR1 MRHNA and CDR2 SNTAGT come from the germline V gene. Trimming took 7 bases from V and 4 from J, leaving 17 bases between them. The CDR3: CASKRGAFSGNTIYF. CDR3 nucleotide sequence: TGTGCCAGCAAGCGGGGGGCTTTTTCAGGAAACACCATATATTTT.

V usage is TRBV30 and J usage is TRBJ1-3, with D possibly TRBD1 on 5 matching bases. Germline V gives CDR1 GTSNPN, CDR2 SVGIG (reference sequence). V was pared by 0 bases and J by 4 bases, with 10 bases between. CDR3 size: 14 residues. The CDR3 is CAWSVQGTGNTIYF. CDR3 sequence (DNA): TGTGCCTGGAGTGTCCAGGGAACCGGAAACACCATATATTTT.

Worth noting for this clone: The same CDR3 can be traced to other DNA sequences in this sample. The chain has TRBV7-2 and TRBJ1-2; 7 positions agree with TRBD1. V dropped 2 bases and J dropped 0; count of bases not matched to a gene: 3. CDR3 size: 15 residues. The germline V gene encodes CDR1 SGHTA and CDR2 FQGNSA. The CDR3 here is CASSLLQGANYGYTF. The DNA of the CDR3 is TGTGCCAGCAGCTTACTGCAGGGGGCTAACTATGGCTACACCTTC.

The rearrangement joins TRBV25-1 to TRBJ1-6; no clear D gene. V shed 0 bases and J shed 8 bases, with 5 bases lying between them. This CDR3 contains 13 residues. Germline CDR1 reads MGHDK; CDR2 reads SYGVNS. The CDR3 region is CASSEYNYSPLHF. CDR3 in DNA: TGTGCCAGCAGTGAATACAATTATTCACCCCTCCACTTT. The complete variable domain, with remaining parts taken from reference TRBV25-1 and TRBJ1-6, reads EADIYQTPRYLVIGTGKKITLECSQTMGHDKMYWYQQDPGMELHLIHYSYGVNSTEKGDLSSESTVSRIRTEHFPLTLESARPSHTSQYLCASSEYNYSPLHFGNGTRLTVT.